This TCR beta chain was sequenced for a study of T cell responses to AZD1222 COVID-19 vaccine. On the study more broadly: Samples with a second dose at about 4 or about 12 weeks were pooled together.

Comment on this clone: Its antigen is still unknown.

The germline gives CDR1 SGHRS, CDR2 YFSETQ. The CDR3 totals 13 residues. Deletions cut 4 bases from V and 7 bases from J, with 11 bases between. This table comes from immunoSEQ multiplex PCR, and its TCRdb copy is limited to in-frame clones, with some not included. Among 55,000 to 75,000 clones listed, about 85% were seen once. Study-wide points: Of spike-specific TCRs, nearly half reportedly target regions left unmutated in variants. Repertoires were sampled only after the peak T cell response.

The chain has TRBV5-1 and TRBJ2-2; D is possibly TRBD2 (5 bases). The sequenced sample was peripheral blood, obtained on day 0 of AZD1222 vaccination. The sequence was obtained from an adult in good health. The CDR3 loop is CASSLGRDGELFF. CDR3 DNA: TGCGCCAGCAGCCTAGGACGGGACGGGGAGCTGTTTTTT. Looking up the rest from reference TRBV5-1 and TRBJ2-2 gives the full variable domain: KAGVTQTPRYLIKTRGQQVTLSCSPISGHRSVSWYQQTPGQGLQFLFEYFSETQRNKGNFPGRFSGRQFSNSRSEMNVSTLELGDSALYLCASSLGRDGELFFGEGSRLTVL.